This TCR beta chain was captured by sequencing in a study of T cells in Graves' hyperthyroidism and ophthalmopathy. Findings of the study overall: Before onset, by a median of about six months, the model predicted ophthalmopathy. Blood also contained most expanded thyroid clonotypes above 0.001.

RNA transcripts gave rise to amplified TCR beta CDR3 regions. First-round RT-PCR of the TCR CDR3 relied on the HTBI primer set. TCRdb reprocessed the multiplex PCR reads via MiXCR and lists one record per CDR3 protein. In the table there are roughly 840,000 distinct CDR3 sequences, about two fifths of which are singletons. A word on this clonotype: As yet, its antigen is unknown.

Sample: blood. The sequence was obtained from a man younger than 35 with Graves' hyperthyroidism.

DNA for the CDR3: TGTGCCAGCAGTTACTCGACGACTTACGATGGCTACACCTTC. Translation gives CASSYSTTYDGYTF. The rearrangement joins TRBV6-5 to TRBJ1-2, with D unclear. The CDR3 totals 14 residues. Germline V CDR1 and CDR2: MNHEY, SVGAGI. Trimming stripped 0 bases from V and 6 bases from J, with 11 bases between.